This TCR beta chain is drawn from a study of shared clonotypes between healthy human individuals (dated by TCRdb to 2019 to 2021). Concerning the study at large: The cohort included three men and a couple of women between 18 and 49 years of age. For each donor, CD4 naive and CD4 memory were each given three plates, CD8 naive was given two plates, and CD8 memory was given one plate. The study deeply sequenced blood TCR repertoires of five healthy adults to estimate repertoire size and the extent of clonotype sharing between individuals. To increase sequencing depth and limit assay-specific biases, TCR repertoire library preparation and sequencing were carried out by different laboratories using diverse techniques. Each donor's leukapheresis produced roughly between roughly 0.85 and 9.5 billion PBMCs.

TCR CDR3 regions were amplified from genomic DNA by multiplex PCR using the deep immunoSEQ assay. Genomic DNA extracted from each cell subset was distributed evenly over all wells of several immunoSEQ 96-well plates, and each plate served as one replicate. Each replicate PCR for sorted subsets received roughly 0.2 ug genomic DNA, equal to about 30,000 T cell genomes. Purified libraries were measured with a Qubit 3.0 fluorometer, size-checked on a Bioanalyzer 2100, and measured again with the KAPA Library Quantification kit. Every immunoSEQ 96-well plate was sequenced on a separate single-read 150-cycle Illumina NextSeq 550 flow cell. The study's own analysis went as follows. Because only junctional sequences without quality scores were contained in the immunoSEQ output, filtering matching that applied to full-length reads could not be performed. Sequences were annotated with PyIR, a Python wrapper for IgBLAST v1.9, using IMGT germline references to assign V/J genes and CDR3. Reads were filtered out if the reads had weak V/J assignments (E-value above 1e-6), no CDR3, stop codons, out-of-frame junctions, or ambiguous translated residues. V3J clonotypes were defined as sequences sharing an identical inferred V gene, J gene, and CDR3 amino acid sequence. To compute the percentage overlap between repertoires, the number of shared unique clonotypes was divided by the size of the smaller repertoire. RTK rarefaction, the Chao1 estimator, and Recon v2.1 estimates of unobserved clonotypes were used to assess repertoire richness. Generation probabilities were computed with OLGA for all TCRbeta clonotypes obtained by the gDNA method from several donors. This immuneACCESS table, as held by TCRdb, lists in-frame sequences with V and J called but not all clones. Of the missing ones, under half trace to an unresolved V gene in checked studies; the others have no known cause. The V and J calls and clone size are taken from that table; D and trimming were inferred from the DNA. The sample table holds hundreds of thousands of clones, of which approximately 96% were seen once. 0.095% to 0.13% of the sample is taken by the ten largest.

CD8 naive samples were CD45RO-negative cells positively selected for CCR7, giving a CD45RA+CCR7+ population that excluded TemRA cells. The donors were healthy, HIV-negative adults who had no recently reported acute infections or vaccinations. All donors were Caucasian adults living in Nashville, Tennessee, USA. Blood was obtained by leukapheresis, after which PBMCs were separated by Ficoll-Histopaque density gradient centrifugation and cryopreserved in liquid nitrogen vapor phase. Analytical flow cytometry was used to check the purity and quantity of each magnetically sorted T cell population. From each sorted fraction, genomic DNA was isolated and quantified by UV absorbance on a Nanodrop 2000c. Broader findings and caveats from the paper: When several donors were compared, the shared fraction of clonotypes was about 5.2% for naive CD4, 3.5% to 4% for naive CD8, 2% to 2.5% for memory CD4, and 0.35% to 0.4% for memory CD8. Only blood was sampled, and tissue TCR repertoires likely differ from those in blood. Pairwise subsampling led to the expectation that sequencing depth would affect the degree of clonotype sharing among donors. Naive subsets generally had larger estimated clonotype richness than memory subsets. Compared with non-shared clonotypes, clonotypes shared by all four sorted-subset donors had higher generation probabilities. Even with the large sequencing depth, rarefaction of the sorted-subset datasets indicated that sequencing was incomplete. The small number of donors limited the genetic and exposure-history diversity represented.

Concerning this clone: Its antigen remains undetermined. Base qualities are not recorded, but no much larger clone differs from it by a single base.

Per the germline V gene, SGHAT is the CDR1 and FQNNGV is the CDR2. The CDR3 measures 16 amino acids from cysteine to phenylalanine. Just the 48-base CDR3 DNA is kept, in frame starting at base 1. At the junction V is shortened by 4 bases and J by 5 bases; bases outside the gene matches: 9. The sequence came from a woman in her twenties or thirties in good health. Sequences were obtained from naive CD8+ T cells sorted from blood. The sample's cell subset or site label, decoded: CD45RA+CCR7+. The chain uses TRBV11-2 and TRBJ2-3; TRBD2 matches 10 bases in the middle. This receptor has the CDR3 CASSSEREGLRDTQYF. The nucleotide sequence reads TGTGCCAGCAGCTCCGAGCGGGAGGGCCTTAGAGATACGCAGTATTTT.